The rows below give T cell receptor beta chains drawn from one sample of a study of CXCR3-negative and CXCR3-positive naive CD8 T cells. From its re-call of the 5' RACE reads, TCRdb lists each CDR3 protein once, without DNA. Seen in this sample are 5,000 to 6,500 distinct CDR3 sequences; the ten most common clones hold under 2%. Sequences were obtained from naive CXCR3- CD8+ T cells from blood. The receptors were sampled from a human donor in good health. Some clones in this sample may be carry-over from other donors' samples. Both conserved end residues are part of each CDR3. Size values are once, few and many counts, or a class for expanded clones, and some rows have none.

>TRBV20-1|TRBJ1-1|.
CSAVPTGTYTEAFF
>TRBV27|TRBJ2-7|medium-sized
CASSSPNWEQYF
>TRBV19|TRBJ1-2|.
CASSTPRTGGVQDYGYTF
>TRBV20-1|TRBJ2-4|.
CSARAGEVKNIQYF
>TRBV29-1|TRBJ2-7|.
CSVSGNSYEQYF
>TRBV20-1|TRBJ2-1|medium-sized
CSARDSGSSYNEQFF
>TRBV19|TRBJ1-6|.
CASSQDRASPLHF
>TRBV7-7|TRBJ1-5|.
CASSFDRDRAYYSNQPQHF
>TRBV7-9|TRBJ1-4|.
CASRDSLEKLFF
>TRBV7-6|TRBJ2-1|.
CASRAGTSGRSEQFF
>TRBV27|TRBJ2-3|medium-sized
CASAGQPTTDTQYF
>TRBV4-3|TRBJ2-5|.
CASSLRGRAGETQYF
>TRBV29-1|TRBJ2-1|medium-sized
CSVWTSGRVVYNEQFF
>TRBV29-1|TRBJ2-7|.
CSVFGTGDYEQYF
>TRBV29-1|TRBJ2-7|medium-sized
CSVYPAGRGDEQYF
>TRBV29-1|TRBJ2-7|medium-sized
CSVRDKNEQYF
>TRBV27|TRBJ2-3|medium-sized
CASSDGQERPDTQYF
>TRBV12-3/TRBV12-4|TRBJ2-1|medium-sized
CASSYGGYNEQFF
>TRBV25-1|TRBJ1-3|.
CASSEFYTSSGNTIYF
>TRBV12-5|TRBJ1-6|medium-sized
CASGFGVPYNSPLHF
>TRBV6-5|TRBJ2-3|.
CASSYSGLAVTDTQYF
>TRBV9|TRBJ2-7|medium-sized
CASSPGASYEQYF
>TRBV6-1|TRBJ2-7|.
CASEGAHSYEQYF
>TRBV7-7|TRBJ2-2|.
CASSLAKNAANTGELFF
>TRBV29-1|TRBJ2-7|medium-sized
CSAELAATYEQYF
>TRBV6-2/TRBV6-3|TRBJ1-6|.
CASSDITGAYNSPLHF
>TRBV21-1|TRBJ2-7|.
CASSNQESEGHEQYF
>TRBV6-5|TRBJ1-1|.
CASSYSKAIKVKNTEAFF